This TCR beta chain originates from a study of regulatory T cells in long-lasting Graves disease. This clonotype has at least ten counts. Its antigen is currently unknown. Arm-PCR with iRepertoire HTBI primers amplified the CDR3 regions for these TCR beta libraries. TCRdb re-called the multiplex PCR reads with MiXCR, one entry per CDR3 protein. The data contain around 420,000 distinct CDR3 sequences, about 16% of them singletons. Time point defined: newly diagnosed GD, antithyroid drugs for less than 3 months. After RNA was extracted from PBMCs, the TCR library was made from it. Broader study findings: Newly diagnosed patients shared about a thousand public clonotypes; persistent patients shared about 2,500.

The CDR3 loop spans 13 amino acids. V was pared by 4 bases and J by 3 bases, with 10 bases between. Per germline, CDR1 DFQATT and CDR2 SNEGSKA (reference sequence). J is TRBJ1-5 and V is TRBV20-1; D not certain. Sequencing used peripheral blood mononuclear cells (PBMCs), obtained at new diagnosis, from a patient treated with antithyroid drugs. This receptor was identified in a female donor with Graves disease. For the CDR3, the DNA is TGCAGTGCTATTCAAGCGCCCAATCAGCCCCAGCATTTT. This codes for CSAIQAPNQPQHF.